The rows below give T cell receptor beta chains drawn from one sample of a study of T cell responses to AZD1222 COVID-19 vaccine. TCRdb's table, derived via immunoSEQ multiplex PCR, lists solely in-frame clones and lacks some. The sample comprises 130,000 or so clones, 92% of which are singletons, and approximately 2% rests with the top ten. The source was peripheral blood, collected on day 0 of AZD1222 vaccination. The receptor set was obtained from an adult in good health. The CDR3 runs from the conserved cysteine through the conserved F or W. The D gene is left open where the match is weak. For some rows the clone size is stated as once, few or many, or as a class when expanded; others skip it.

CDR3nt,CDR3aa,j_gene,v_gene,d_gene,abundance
TGTGCCAGCAGCCAGAAAACCTACGAGCAGTACTTC,CASSQKTYEQYF,TRBJ2-7,TRBV7-8,-,once
TGTGCCAGCAGTTTCCTCGACAGGGAGTATGGCTACACCTTC,CASSFLDREYGYTF,TRBJ1-2,TRBV27,TRBD1,-
TGTGCCAGCAGCCCGGGACAATTTAGGGAGACCCAGTACTTC,CASSPGQFRETQYF,TRBJ2-5,TRBV7-2,-,-
TGTGCCAGCAGCCACGTCAACGGGACACCCAACACTGAAGCTTTCTTT,CASSHVNGTPNTEAFF,TRBJ1-1,TRBV3-1/TRBV3-2,-,-
TGTGCCAGCAGCGATCGGACTGCGAACACCGGGGAGCTGTTTTTT,CASSDRTANTGELFF,TRBJ2-2,TRBV9,-,-
TGTGCCAGCAGCGTAGCAGGATTCTCTAACTATGGCTACACCTTC,CASSVAGFSNYGYTF,TRBJ1-2,TRBV9,-,-
TGTGCCAGCAGCTTGTGGTTGGCTAGCGGGGGAGATACGCAGTATTTT,CASSLWLASGGDTQYF,TRBJ2-3,TRBV5-5,TRBD2,-
TGTGCCAGCAGTTACTCGACACCAGGGGGTACGCAGTATTTT,CASSYSTPGGTQYF,TRBJ2-3,TRBV6-5,TRBD1,-
TGCGCCAGCAGCTTGGCCAGGGATACGCAGTATTTT,CASSLARDTQYF,TRBJ2-3,TRBV5-1,-,-
TGTGCCAGCAGCTTAGGTTCAATACAAGAGACCCAGTACTTC,CASSLGSIQETQYF,TRBJ2-5,TRBV5-4,-,once
TGTGCCAGCAGAAATACCAACGGGGCCCCTGAAGCTTTCTTT,CASRNTNGAPEAFF,TRBJ1-1,TRBV6-6,-,-
TGTGCTAGCAGCTTAGGCCCAGAAGAGACCCAGTACTTC,CASSLGPEETQYF,TRBJ2-5,TRBV7-7,-,-
TGTGCCAGCAGTCAGGGACAGGTCCTCTCCTACGAGCAGTACTTC,CASSQGQVLSYEQYF,TRBJ2-7,TRBV6-2/TRBV6-3,TRBD1,-
TGTGCCGGCGGACCAGGGTACAATGAGCAGTTCTTC,CAGGPGYNEQFF,TRBJ2-1,TRBV5-5,-,-
TGTGCCAGCAGCTTGGGACAGAACTATGGCTACACCTTC,CASSLGQNYGYTF,TRBJ1-2,TRBV11-1,TRBD1,-
TGTGCCAGCAGCGAGGGACAGGGCTCCTACGAGCAGTACTTC,CASSEGQGSYEQYF,TRBJ2-7,TRBV6-5,TRBD1,-
TGTGCCAGCTCACTTATGCTCGCAGGGGATGGCACTGAAGCTTTCTTT,CASSLMLAGDGTEAFF,TRBJ1-1,TRBV18,-,-
TGTGCCAGTAGTATAGGGGCGGGACAGGGGGGTTTCGATGAGCAGTTCTTC,CASSIGAGQGGFDEQFF,TRBJ2-1,TRBV19,TRBD1,-
TGTGCCAGCAGTTTGCGGGGAACCCCCATATATTTT,CASSLRGTPIYF,TRBJ1-3,TRBV12-3/TRBV12-4,-,-
TGTGCCAGCAGCTTAGCTACAGGGCCCGCAGATACGCAGTATTTT,CASSLATGPADTQYF,TRBJ2-3,TRBV7-8,-,-